The clone carrying this TCR beta chain was recorded at least ten times. Cells are PBMCs isolated from approximately 9.2 ml of fresh blood. This entry is derived from a study of T cells in Graves' hyperthyroidism and ophthalmopathy. TCR beta CDR3 sequences were amplified from RNA transcripts. The TCR CDR3 was amplified in a first-round RT-PCR using the HTBI primer set. TCRdb reprocessed the multiplex PCR reads via MiXCR and lists one record per CDR3 protein. Altogether some 770,000 distinct CDR3 sequences are present, approximately 16% being singletons, with the ten largest covering approximately 8.4%. The ends were cut back, 2 bases at V and 1 base at J, with 22 bases in the middle. The CDR3 spans 19 residues. The germline CDR1 and CDR2 sequences are MNHGY and SAAAGT.

The receptor was derived from a man aged 18 to 29 with Graves' hyperthyroidism. The V call is TRBV6-8, the J call TRBJ2-3, with D possibly called TRBD1 or TRBD2 (5 bases each). Sequenced: blood. DNA for the CDR3: TGTGCCAGCAGTTACCTCCGGGACCGTAGAGAGACCCGCACAGATACGCAGTATTTT. This sequence encodes CASSYLRDRRETRTDTQYF.